The rows below give T cell receptor beta chains drawn from one sample of a study of T-cell memory formation after mild COVID-19. TCRdb redid the calling of the 5' RACE reads with MiXCR, one entry per CDR3 protein. The sample contains 200,000 or so distinct CDR3 sequences, approximately 20% of which appear only once. The material sequenced was PBMCs or a T cell subset sorted from them (not recorded which). These receptors were collected from an adult woman who had mild COVID-19 (a few samples of this study predate the infection). Cell type and time point are not known. The CDR3 runs from the conserved cysteine through the conserved F or W. A D gene is named only where the DNA matches it firmly. The size of a clone is reported for some rows only, either as once, few or many, or as a class for expanded clones.

abundance: -; d_gene: -; j_gene: TRBJ2-3; v_gene: TRBV7-7; CDR3nt: TGTGCTAGCAGCTTGGGCCGGGACTCTTGGGGAGATACGCAGTATTTT; CDR3aa: CASSLGRDSWGDTQYF
abundance: few; d_gene: -; j_gene: TRBJ1-6; v_gene: TRBV5-1; CDR3nt: TGCGCCAGCAGCCACGGCACGAGCAATTCACCCCTCCACTTT; CDR3aa: CASSHGTSNSPLHF
abundance: -; d_gene: TRBD1; j_gene: TRBJ1-5; v_gene: TRBV2; CDR3nt: TGTGCCAGCAGTACGGACAGGCTTAGCAATCAGCCCCAGCATTTT; CDR3aa: CASSTDRLSNQPQHF
abundance: few; d_gene: -; j_gene: TRBJ1-2; v_gene: TRBV5-1; CDR3nt: TGCGCCAGCAGCCCCCGAGACAGCTATGGCTACACCTTC; CDR3aa: CASSPRDSYGYTF
abundance: -; d_gene: TRBD1; j_gene: TRBJ1-5; v_gene: TRBV6-5; CDR3nt: TGTGCCAGCAGGGGACAGGGGGCAGGTCAGCCCCAGCATTTT; CDR3aa: CASRGQGAGQPQHF
abundance: -; d_gene: TRBD2; j_gene: TRBJ2-3; v_gene: TRBV5-4; CDR3nt: TGTGCCAGCAGCCTGAGCGGGAAATCCACAGATACGCAGTATTTT; CDR3aa: CASSLSGKSTDTQYF
abundance: many; d_gene: -; j_gene: TRBJ1-1; v_gene: TRBV12-3/TRBV12-4; CDR3nt: TGTGCCAGCAGAAACACAATAGGAACTGAAGCTTTCTTT; CDR3aa: CASRNTIGTEAFF
abundance: many; d_gene: -; j_gene: TRBJ2-7; v_gene: TRBV11-3; CDR3nt: TGTGCCAGCAGCATTGAACTCTCCTACGAGCAGTACTTC; CDR3aa: CASSIELSYEQYF
abundance: few; d_gene: -; j_gene: TRBJ2-1; v_gene: TRBV3-1; CDR3nt: TGTGCCAGCAGCCAAGTATTCCTTCAGGGGTCCTACAATGAGCAGTTCTTC; CDR3aa: CASSQVFLQGSYNEQFF
abundance: many; d_gene: -; j_gene: TRBJ1-6; v_gene: TRBV12-3/TRBV12-4; CDR3nt: TGTGCCAGCAGTTCTCGGGACGGGAACAATTCACCCCTCCACTTT; CDR3aa: CASSSRDGNNSPLHF
abundance: few; d_gene: -; j_gene: TRBJ2-3; v_gene: TRBV7-9; CDR3nt: TGTGCCAGCAGCTTCCGAGCGGATACGCAGTATTTT; CDR3aa: CASSFRADTQYF
abundance: -; d_gene: -; j_gene: TRBJ2-1; v_gene: TRBV7-3; CDR3nt: TGTGCCAGCAGCTCACACCCGACTCCTTTCTACAATGAGCAGTTCTTC; CDR3aa: CASSSHPTPFYNEQFF
abundance: few; d_gene: -; j_gene: TRBJ2-7; v_gene: TRBV7-3; CDR3nt: TGTGCCAGCAGCCCCGCAGGGTCCTACGAGCAGTACTTC; CDR3aa: CASSPAGSYEQYF
abundance: few; d_gene: -; j_gene: TRBJ2-3; v_gene: TRBV18; CDR3nt: TGTGCCAGCTCACTCCGTCCGGGAGATACGCAGTATTTT; CDR3aa: CASSLRPGDTQYF
abundance: -; d_gene: -; j_gene: TRBJ2-5; v_gene: TRBV24-1; CDR3nt: TGTGCCACCAGTGCGCCAGGAGGACAAGAGACCCAGTACTTC; CDR3aa: CATSAPGGQETQYF
abundance: -; d_gene: -; j_gene: TRBJ2-2; v_gene: TRBV7-3; CDR3nt: TGTGCCAGCAGCTTCAGACAGGCCCGGAACACCGGGGAGCTGTTTTTT; CDR3aa: CASSFRQARNTGELFF
abundance: -; d_gene: -; j_gene: TRBJ1-1; v_gene: TRBV12-3/TRBV12-4; CDR3nt: TGTGCCAGCAGCTTAGGTATCCCCAGGGGCACTGAAGCTTTCTTT; CDR3aa: CASSLGIPRGTEAFF
abundance: -; d_gene: -; j_gene: TRBJ2-2; v_gene: TRBV7-2; CDR3nt: TGTGCCAGCAGCCCGAGCGGTAGCGACACCGGGGAGCTGTTTTTT; CDR3aa: CASSPSGSDTGELFF